Listed below are T cell receptor beta chains from one sample, sequenced in a study of T cells after posttransplantation cyclophosphamide. Produced via immunoSEQ multiplex PCR; TCRdb's table is partial and in-frame only. Observed in the sample are 16,000 or so clones, none of them singletons. The sample here was PBMCs, taken after allogeneic stem cell transplant with posttransplant cyclophosphamide. These receptors all come from a female patient between 30 and 39 years old who received an allogeneic stem cell transplant from a related donor, was CMV-positive, and had no GVHD. Some T cells may have originated in the graft donor. The CDR3 runs from the conserved cysteine through the conserved F or W. The order of the fields is D gene, clone size, J gene, V gene, CDR3 DNA, CDR3 protein. A D gene is named only where the DNA matches it firmly. The size field reads how often the clone was seen (once, few, many) or a class if it is expanded.

TRBD2 | many | TRBJ2-2 | TRBV12-5 | TGTGCTAGTGGCTGGACTAGCGGGAGGAACACCGGGGAGCTGTTTTTT | CASGWTSGRNTGELFF
TRBD2 | many | TRBJ2-5 | TRBV2 | TGTGCCAGCAAGGGACTGGGAGGGGCCCAAGAGACCCAGTACTTC | CASKGLGGAQETQYF
NA | few | TRBJ1-6 | TRBV28 | TGTGCCAGCACCTCCCAGGGCCCACCCCTCCACTTT | CASTSQGPPLHF
NA | many | TRBJ1-1 | TRBV18 | TGTGCCAGCTCACCTAGGCCGGAGGGGAACACTGAAGCTTTCTTT | CASSPRPEGNTEAFF
TRBD2 | many | TRBJ2-1 | TRBV5-1 | TGCGCCAGCAGTTTGGACGGGGGGAACTACAATGAGCAGTTCTTC | CASSLDGGNYNEQFF
TRBD1 | many | TRBJ1-1 | TRBV18 | TGTGCCAGCTCACTCGACAGGGACAGTGAAGCTTTCTTT | CASSLDRDSEAFF
TRBD2 | many | TRBJ2-1 | TRBV19 | TGTGCCAGTAGACCTAGCGGGAGGCCCTACAATGAGCAGTTCTTC | CASRPSGRPYNEQFF
NA | many | TRBJ2-3 | TRBV29-1 | TGCAGCGTTCTCCCTCCGGCAGATACGCAGTATTTT | CSVLPPADTQYF
NA | few | TRBJ1-6 | TRBV14 | TGTGCCAGCAGCCAAGATAACAGGGAAGTGTATAATTCACCCCTCCACTTT | CASSQDNREVYNSPLHF
TRBD1 | many | TRBJ2-7 | TRBV30 | TGTGCCTGGAACTTTGGGACAGACTACGAGCAGTACTTC | CAWNFGTDYEQYF
TRBD1 | many | TRBJ2-1 | TRBV5-1 | TGCGCCAGCAGCTTGGGGGGCGGGACAGGGACGTACAATGAGCAGTTCTTC | CASSLGGGTGTYNEQFF
TRBD1 | many | TRBJ1-1 | TRBV18 | TGTGCCAGCTCACCAGGACAGGAGCACACTGAAGCTTTCTTT | CASSPGQEHTEAFF
TRBD2 | many | TRBJ2-7 | TRBV27 | TGTGCCAGCAGTACCAGACTAGCGGGTACCTACGAGCAGTACTTC | CASSTRLAGTYEQYF
TRBD2 | many | TRBJ2-2 | TRBV4-3 | TGCGCCAGCAGCCAAGGACTAGCGGGTGGCCTCGGCACCGGGGAGCTGTTTTTT | CASSQGLAGGLGTGELFF
TRBD2 | many | TRBJ2-5 | TRBV5-4 | TGTGCCAGCAGCCTGAATCCGGGACTAGCGGTGTCTGGGACCCAGTACTTC | CASSLNPGLAVSGTQYF
NA | many | TRBJ2-7 | TRBV6-1 | TGTGCCAGCTTGGAGGCCTACGAGCAGTACTTC | CASLEAYEQYF
NA | many | TRBJ1-2 | TRBV28 | TGTGCCAGCAGTTTATTGCAGGGTAGGGGCTACACCTTC | CASSLLQGRGYTF
TRBD1 | many | TRBJ1-4 | TRBV30 | TGTGCCTGCGGTAGACAGGGAAGCGAAAAACTGTTTTTT | CACGRQGSEKLFF
TRBD1 | many | TRBJ2-7 | TRBV5-1 | TGCGCCAGCAGCTTGGGGACAGGGGAATCCTACGAGCAGTACTTC | CASSLGTGESYEQYF
TRBD1 | medium-sized | TRBJ1-5 | TRBV19 | TGTGCCAGTAGTATTACTTGGGGACAGATTAATCAGCCCCAGCATTTT | CASSITWGQINQPQHF
NA | many | TRBJ2-5 | TRBV30 | TGTGCCTGTCGGGACTGGGGGGAGACCCAGTACTTC | CACRDWGETQYF
NA | many | TRBJ2-1 | TRBV21-1 | TGTGCCAGCAACAAACATGACACCGACAATGAGCAGTTCTTC | CASNKHDTDNEQFF